One sample yielded the 20 T cell receptor beta chains listed below, sequenced in a study of blood T cell repertoires in COVID-19. Method: immunoSEQ multiplex PCR; TCRdb's copy keeps in-frame clones and lacks some. The sample yields more than 200,000 clones, 79% seen once. Sequencing input: peripheral blood. The receptors stem from a middle-aged woman with active or convalescent COVID-19.

The chain is built from TRBV12-2 and TRBJ1-5. TRBV12-2 is reported as a pseudogene. The length of the CDR3 is 17 residues. The CDR3 reads CASRLAGTGGWSQPQHF. Written as DNA, the CDR3 is TGTGCAAGTCGCTTAGCCGGCACGGGGGGCTGGAGTCAGCCCCAGCATTTT.

The chain is built from TRBV10-1 and TRBJ2-1; D remains unclear. Trimming removed 0 bases at V and 2 bases at J, with 8 bases between. The CDR3 is 15 residues long. Germline V gene lookup returns CDR1 WNHNN and CDR2 SYGVQD (reference sequence). This CDR3 reads CASSESRDAYNEQFF. CDR3 bases: TGCGCCAGCAGTGAGTCCCGAGATGCCTACAATGAGCAGTTCTTC.

The chain recombines TRBV5-1 with TRBJ2-1; TRBD2 matches 10 bases. The CDR3 has 16 amino acids. The junction had 10 bases not matched to a gene; V was cut back by 5 bases and J by 5 bases. Germline loops: CDR1 SGHRS, CDR2 YFSETQ. The DNA for the CDR3 is TGCGCCAGCAGTCCTCTAGCGGGGGCCGGGGACAATGAGCAGTTCTTC. Protein: CASSPLAGAGDNEQFF.

The CDR3: CAWRGQGADTGELFF. The CDR3 DNA follows: TGTGCCTGGAGGGGGCAGGGGGCCGACACCGGGGAGCTGTTTTTT. V and J are TRBV30 and TRBJ2-2, with 8 bases that match TRBD1. Germline CDR1 is GTSNPN and CDR2 is SVGIG (reference sequence). There are 15 residues in the CDR3. The ends lost 3 bases at V and 3 bases at J; junction bases unmatched: 6.

The genes are TRBV2 and TRBJ1-1; D gene uncertain. This CDR3 has 15 amino acids. The germline V and J ends were trimmed by 0 bases and 5 bases, with 13 bases remaining between them. Germline assignment: CDR1 SNHLY and CDR2 FYNNEI. The CDR3 bases are TGTGCCAGCAGTGAAGCCCGTCCGGGTGTGACTGAAGCTTTCTTT. Its protein is CASSEARPGVTEAFF.

The chain is built from TRBV2 and TRBJ1-3, with a weak D call TRBD1 (5 bases). The V end was cut by 8 bases, the J end by 0 bases, with 14 bases between. CDR3 length: 15 residues. Germline V lookup: CDR1 SNHLY, CDR2 FYNNEI. CDR3 amino acids: CASPSFGGSGNTIYF. The CDR3 nucleotides read TGTGCCAGCCCGTCCTTCGGGGGCTCTGGAAACACCATATATTTT.

This clone appeared a few times. The V call is TRBV7-9, the J call TRBJ1-5, with D possibly being TRBD1 (6 bases). The V and J ends lost 4 bases and 7 bases respectively, with 11 bases between them. Germline loops: CDR1 SEHNR, CDR2 FQNEAQ (reference sequence). This CDR3 spans 13 amino acids. The CDR3: CASSYQGTQPQHF. The CDR3 nucleotides read TGTGCCAGCAGCTATCAGGGGACGCAGCCCCAGCATTTT.

The gene calls are TRBV7-3 and TRBJ1-6; D is unresolved. The V end was cut by 4 bases, the J end by 0 bases, with 10 bases between. Per the germline V gene, CDR1 is SGHTA and CDR2 is FQGTGA. There are 16 residues in the CDR3. In nucleotides, the CDR3 is TGTGCCAGCAGCTCGGTATACGACTCCTATAATTCACCCCTCCACTTT. It translates to CASSSVYDSYNSPLHF.

The chain combines TRBV28 with TRBJ2-6, with D possibly matching TRBD1 (7 bases). The CDR3 is made up of 16 amino acids. Trimming took off 4 bases at V and 3 bases at J, with 13 bases between the two ends. CDR1 is MDHEN, CDR2 SYDVKM, per germline. CDR3 DNA sequence: TGTGCCAGCAGTTCCAACAGGGGACTTGGGGCCAACGTCCTGACTTTC. It is translated as CASSSNRGLGANVLTF. Full variable domain (missing parts from reference TRBV28 and TRBJ2-6): DVKVTQSSRYLVKRTGEKVFLECVQDMDHENMFWYRQDPGLGLRLIYFSYDVKMKEKGDIPEGYSVSREKKERFSLILESASTNQTSMYLCASSSNRGLGANVLTFGAGSRLTVL.

The chain joins TRBV15 to TRBJ2-4; TRBD1 is a possible D gene (5 bases). CDR3 size: 13 residues. Germline loops: CDR1 LNHNV, CDR2 YYDKDF (reference sequence). Trimming left V 10 bases short and J 5 bases short, with 15 bases between. CDR3 DNA: TGTGCCAGCCGACAGTTCAGGCAAAACATTCAGTACTTC. Its translation: CASRQFRQNIQYF. Full variable domain (outside the CDR3, taken from reference TRBV15 and TRBJ2-4): DAMVIQNPRYQVTQFGKPVTLSCSQTLNHNVMYWYQQKSSQAPKLLFHYYDKDFNNEADTPDNFQSRRPNTSFCFLDIRSPGLGDTAMYLCASRQFRQNIQYFGAGTRLSVL.

CDR3 loop: CASSGTGKGPQHF. The CDR3 DNA follows: TGTGCCAGCAGCGGGACAGGCAAAGGGCCCCAGCATTTT. The chain is built from TRBV12-3 or TRBV12-4 and TRBJ1-5; 8 bases are shared with TRBD1. Trimming at V came to 6 bases and at J to 9 bases, leaving 7 bases not matched to a gene. This CDR3 has 13 amino acids.

The V and J genes are TRBV27 and TRBJ1-6; D might be TRBD1 (5 bases). Germline V lookup: CDR1 MNHEY, CDR2 SMNVEV (reference sequence). V was shortened by 2 bases and J by 6 bases, with 8 bases between the two germline ends. The CDR3 contains 14 residues. In nucleotides, the CDR3 is TGTGCCAGCAGTTTAGGGGACTCTAATTCACCCCTCCACTTT. Amino acid sequence: CASSLGDSNSPLHF.

This chain links TRBV20-1 with TRBJ1-3; D not resolved. The CDR3 extends over 11 amino acids. Trimming took 6 bases from V and 8 from J, leaving 11 bases between them. Germline V gives CDR1 DFQATT, CDR2 SNEGSKA (reference sequence). As DNA, the CDR3 is TGCAGTGCCGGTTCTTTGGACACCATATATTTT. Its translation: CSAGSLDTIYF.

The V gene is TRBV5-1, the J gene TRBJ2-2, with 7 bases matching TRBD2. The germline V gene has CDR1 SGHRS and CDR2 YFSETQ. There are 15 residues in the CDR3. V was clipped by 0 bases and J by 6 bases; unmatched bases: 5. In DNA, the CDR3 is TGCGCCAGCAGCTTGGGGACTAGTGGCTCCGGGGAGCTGTTTTTT. Its protein is CASSLGTSGSGELFF.

The chain links TRBV10-3 to TRBJ1-6, with TRBD1 identical over 9 bases. The germline gives CDR1 ENHRY, CDR2 SYGVKD. This CDR3 contains 16 residues. V trimming: 3 bases; J trimming: 4 bases; junction bases outside the gene matches: 4. The chain's CDR3 is CAISEGQGFYNSPLHF. Written as DNA, the CDR3 is TGTGCCATCAGTGAAGGACAGGGGTTTTATAATTCACCCCTCCACTTT.

This chain joins TRBV18 and TRBJ2-7; TRBD2 aligns across 9 bases. After removal of 4 bases from V and 2 bases from J, the junction contained 0 bases not matched to a gene. The CDR3 has 13 amino acids. Germline V gene data show CDR1 as KGHSH and CDR2 as LQKENI. CDR3 nucleotide sequence: TGTGCCAGCTCACTAGCGGGGGCCTACGAGCAGTACTTC. This codes for CASSLAGAYEQYF.

CDR3 nucleotides: TGTGCCACCAGTGATTTCGGGATAAACGACGATGAGCAGTTCTTC. This codes for CATSDFGINDDEQFF. The chain is built from TRBV24-1 and TRBJ2-1, with D maybe TRBD2 (5 bases). Trimming shortened V by 1 base and J by 8 bases, and 14 bases separated the two germline ends. The CDR3 loop spans 15 amino acids. The V gene's germline CDR1 is KGHDR and CDR2 SFDVKD.

This clone has more than one count but fewer than ten. The CDR3 DNA is TGTGCCAGCAGCTTAGCGGGACAGGGGGGCTACAATGAGCAGTTCTTC. This gives the protein CASSLAGQGGYNEQFF. The rearrangement joins TRBV7-9 to TRBJ2-1; 11 positions match TRBD1. J gave up 3 bases and V 0 bases, and 1 base lay outside the gene matches. Germline CDR1 reads SEHNR; CDR2 reads FQNEAQ (reference sequence). The CDR3 covers 16 residues.

This clone was counted a few times. The V and J genes are TRBV16 and TRBJ1-4, with 7 bases lining up with TRBD1. The V and J ends lost 4 bases and 8 bases, in that order; junction bases with no gene match: 13. The CDR3 extends over 16 amino acids. In germline, CDR1 is KGHSY, CDR2 FQNENV. CDR3 nucleotides: TGTGCCAGCAGCCGCAACACTCGGACAGGTGGGGAAAAACTGTTTTTT. Amino acids: CASSRNTRTGGEKLFF.

The CDR3 sequence is CASSPRRGRSTDTQYF. In DNA, the CDR3 is TGTGCCAGCAGTCCCAGGCGGGGGAGGAGCACAGATACGCAGTATTTT. The chain joins TRBV28 to TRBJ2-3, with 7 bases aligning to TRBD2. This CDR3 comprises 16 residues. V gave up 5 bases and J gave up 0 bases; unmatched junction bases: 8. Germline V gene sequence: CDR1 MDHEN, CDR2 SYDVKM.